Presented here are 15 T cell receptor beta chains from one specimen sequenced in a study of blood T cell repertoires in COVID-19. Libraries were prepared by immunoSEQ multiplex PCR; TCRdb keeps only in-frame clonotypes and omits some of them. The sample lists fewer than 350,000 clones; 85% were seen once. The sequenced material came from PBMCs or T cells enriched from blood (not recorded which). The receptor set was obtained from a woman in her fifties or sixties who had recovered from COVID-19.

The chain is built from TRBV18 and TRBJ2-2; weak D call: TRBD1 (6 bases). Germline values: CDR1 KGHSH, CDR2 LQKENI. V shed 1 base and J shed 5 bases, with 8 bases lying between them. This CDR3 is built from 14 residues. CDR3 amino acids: CASSPRTETGELFF. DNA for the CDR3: TGTGCCAGCTCACCACGGACAGAAACCGGGGAGCTGTTTTTT. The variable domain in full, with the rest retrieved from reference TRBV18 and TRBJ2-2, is NAGVMQNPRHLVRRRGQEARLRCSPMKGHSHVYWYRQLPEEGLKFMVYLQKENIIDESGMPKERFSAEFPKEGPSILRIQQVVRGDSAAYFCASSPRTETGELFFGEGSRLTVL.

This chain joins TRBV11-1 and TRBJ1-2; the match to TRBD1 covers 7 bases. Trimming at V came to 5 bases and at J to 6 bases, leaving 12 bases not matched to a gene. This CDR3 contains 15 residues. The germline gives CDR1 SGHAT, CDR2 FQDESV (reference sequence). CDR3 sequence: CASSPTRQGRDGYTF. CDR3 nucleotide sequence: TGTGCCAGCAGCCCAACCCGACAGGGACGGGATGGCTACACCTTC.

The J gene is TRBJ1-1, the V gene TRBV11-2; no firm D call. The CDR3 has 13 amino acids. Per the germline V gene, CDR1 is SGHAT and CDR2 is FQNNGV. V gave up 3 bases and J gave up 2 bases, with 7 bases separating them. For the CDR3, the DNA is TGTGCCAGCAGCTTCAACAGCAACACTGAAGCTTTCTTT. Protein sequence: CASSFNSNTEAFF.

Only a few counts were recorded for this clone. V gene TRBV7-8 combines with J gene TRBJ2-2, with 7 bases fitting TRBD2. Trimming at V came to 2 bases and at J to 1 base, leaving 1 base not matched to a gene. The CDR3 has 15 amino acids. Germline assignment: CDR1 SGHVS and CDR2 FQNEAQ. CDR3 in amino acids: CASSLWGGNTGELFF. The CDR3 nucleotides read TGTGCCAGCAGCTTATGGGGGGGGAACACCGGGGAGCTGTTTTTT. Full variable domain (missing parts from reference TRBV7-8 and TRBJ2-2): GAGVSQSPRYKVAKRGQDVALRCDPISGHVSLFWYQQALGQGPEFLTYFQNEAQLDKSGLPSDRFFAERPEGSVSTLKIQRTQQEDSAVYLCASSLWGGNTGELFFGEGSRLTVL.

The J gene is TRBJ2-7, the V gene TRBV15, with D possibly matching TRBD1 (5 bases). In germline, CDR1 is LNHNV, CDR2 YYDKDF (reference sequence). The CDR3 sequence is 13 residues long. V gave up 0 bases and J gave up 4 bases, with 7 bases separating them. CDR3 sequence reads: CATSRDRDYEQYF. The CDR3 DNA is TGTGCCACCAGCAGAGACAGGGATTACGAGCAGTACTTC.

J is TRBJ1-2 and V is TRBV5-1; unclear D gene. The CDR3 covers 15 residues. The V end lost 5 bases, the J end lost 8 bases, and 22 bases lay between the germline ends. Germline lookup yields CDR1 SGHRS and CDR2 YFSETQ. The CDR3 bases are TGCGCCAGCAGATTTCAAGGAGGTTCGACGGTAGGCTACACCTTC. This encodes CASRFQGGSTVGYTF.

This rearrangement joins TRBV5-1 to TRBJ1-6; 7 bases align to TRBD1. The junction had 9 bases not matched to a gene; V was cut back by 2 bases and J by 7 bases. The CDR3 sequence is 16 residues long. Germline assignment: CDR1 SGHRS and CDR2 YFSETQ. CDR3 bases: TGCGCCAGCAGCTTTGTGCCCGGGACAGCGAATTCACCCCTCCACTTT. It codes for CASSFVPGTANSPLHF.

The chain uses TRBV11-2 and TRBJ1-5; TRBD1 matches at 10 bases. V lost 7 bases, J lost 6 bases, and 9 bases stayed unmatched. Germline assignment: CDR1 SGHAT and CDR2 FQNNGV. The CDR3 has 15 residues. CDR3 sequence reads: CASTPTGGPGQPQHF. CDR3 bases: TGTGCCAGCACCCCGACAGGGGGCCCCGGTCAGCCCCAGCATTTT.

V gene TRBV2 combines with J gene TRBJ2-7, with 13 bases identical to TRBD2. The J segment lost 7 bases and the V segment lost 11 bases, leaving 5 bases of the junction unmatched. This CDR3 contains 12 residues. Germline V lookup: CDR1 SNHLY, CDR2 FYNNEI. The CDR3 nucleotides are TGTGCCGGACTAGCGGGAGCTGAGGAGCAGTACTTC. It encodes CAGLAGAEEQYF.

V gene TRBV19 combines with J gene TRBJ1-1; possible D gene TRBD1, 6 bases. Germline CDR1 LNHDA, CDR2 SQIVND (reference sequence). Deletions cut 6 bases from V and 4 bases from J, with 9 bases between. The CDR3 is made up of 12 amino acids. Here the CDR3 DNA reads TGTGCCAGTAGGGTAGGGGGCACTGAAGCTTTCTTT. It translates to CASRVGGTEAFF.

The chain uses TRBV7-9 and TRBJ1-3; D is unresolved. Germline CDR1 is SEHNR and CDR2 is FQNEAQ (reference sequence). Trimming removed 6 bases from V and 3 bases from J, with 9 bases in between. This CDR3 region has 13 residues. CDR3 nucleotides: TGTGCCAGCAGTCAACAGTATGGAAACACCATATATTTT. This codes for CASSQQYGNTIYF.

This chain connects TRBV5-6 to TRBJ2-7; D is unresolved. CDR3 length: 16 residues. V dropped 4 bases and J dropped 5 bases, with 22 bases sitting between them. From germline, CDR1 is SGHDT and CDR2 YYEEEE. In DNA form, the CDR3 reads TGTGCCAGCAGCCCATCTACCGAGTCCTTTTTTCACGAGCAGTACTTC. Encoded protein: CASSPSTESFFHEQYF.

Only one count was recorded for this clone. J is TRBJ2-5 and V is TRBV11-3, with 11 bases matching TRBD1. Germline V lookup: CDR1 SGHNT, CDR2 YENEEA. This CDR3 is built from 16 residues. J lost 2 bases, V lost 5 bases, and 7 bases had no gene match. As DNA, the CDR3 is TGTGCCAGCAGCCACCGGACAGGGGGCTTTCAAGAGACCCAGTACTTC. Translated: CASSHRTGGFQETQYF. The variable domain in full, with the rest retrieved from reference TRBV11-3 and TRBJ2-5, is EAGVVQSPRYKIIEKKQPVAFWCNPISGHNTLYWYLQNLGQGPELLIRYENEEAVDDSQLPKDRFSAERLKGVDSTLKIQPAELGDSAVYLCASSHRTGGFQETQYFGPGTRLLVL.

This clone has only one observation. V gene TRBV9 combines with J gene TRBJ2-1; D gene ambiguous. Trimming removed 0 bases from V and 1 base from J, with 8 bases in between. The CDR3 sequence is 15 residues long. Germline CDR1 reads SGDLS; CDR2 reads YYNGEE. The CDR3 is CASSVGSQSYNEQFF. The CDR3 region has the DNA TGTGCCAGCAGCGTAGGATCGCAGTCCTACAATGAGCAGTTCTTC.

The CDR3 loop is CASSDPGDHTEAFF. Here the CDR3 DNA reads TGTGCCAGCAGTGACCCGGGGGATCACACTGAAGCTTTCTTT. The J gene is TRBJ1-1, the V gene TRBV25-1, with TRBD1 as a possible D gene (5 bases). This CDR3 is built from 14 residues. Germline CDR1 reads MGHDK; CDR2 reads SYGVNS. Trimming pared 3 bases from V and 3 bases from J, leaving 11 bases between.